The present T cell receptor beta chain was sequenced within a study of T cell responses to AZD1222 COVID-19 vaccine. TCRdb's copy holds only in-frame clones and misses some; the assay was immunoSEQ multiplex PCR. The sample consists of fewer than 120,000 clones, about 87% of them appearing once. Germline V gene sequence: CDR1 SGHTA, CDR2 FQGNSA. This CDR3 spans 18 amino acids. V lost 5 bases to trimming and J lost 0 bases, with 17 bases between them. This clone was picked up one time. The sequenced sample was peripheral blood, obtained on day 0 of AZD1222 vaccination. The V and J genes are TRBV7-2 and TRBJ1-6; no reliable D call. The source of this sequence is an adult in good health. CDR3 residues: CASSLEPSFGSYNSPLHF. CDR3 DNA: TGTGCCAGCAGCCTAGAACCATCCTTTGGCTCCTATAATTCACCCCTCCACTTT. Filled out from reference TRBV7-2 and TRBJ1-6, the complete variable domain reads GAGVSQSPSNKVTEKGKDVELRCDPISGHTALYWYRQSLGQGLEFLIYFQGNSAPDKSGLPSDRFSAERTGGSVSTLTIQRTQQEDSAVYLCASSLEPSFGSYNSPLHFGNGTRLTVT.